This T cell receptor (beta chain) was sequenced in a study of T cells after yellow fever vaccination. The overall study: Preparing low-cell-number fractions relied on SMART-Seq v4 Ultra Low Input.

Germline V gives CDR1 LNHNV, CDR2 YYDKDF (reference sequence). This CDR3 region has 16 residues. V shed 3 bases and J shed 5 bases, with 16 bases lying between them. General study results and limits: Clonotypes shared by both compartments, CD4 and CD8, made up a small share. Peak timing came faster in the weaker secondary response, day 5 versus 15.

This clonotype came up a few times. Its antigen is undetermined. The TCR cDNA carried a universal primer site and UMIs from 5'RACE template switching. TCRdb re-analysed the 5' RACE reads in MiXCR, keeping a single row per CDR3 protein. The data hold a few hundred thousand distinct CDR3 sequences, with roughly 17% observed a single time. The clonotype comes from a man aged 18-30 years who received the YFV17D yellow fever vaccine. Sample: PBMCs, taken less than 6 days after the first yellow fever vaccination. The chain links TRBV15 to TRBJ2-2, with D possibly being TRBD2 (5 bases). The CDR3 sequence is CATSSREPGKTGELFF. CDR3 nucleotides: TGTGCCACCAGCAGTCGGGAACCCGGGAAAACCGGGGAGCTGTTTTTT.